This T cell receptor (beta chain) was captured by sequencing in a study of T cells expressing NK-cell markers. Study-level background: It was sorted CD3+CD56+NKG2C+, CD3+CD56+NKG2C- and CD3+CD56-NKG2C+ T cells that supplied the TCR beta repertoires. The sequencing cohort of eight donors included seven HCMV-seropositive individuals and one seronegative individual. Study conclusions and caveats: Each of several donors carried dominant NKG2C+ clonotypes accounting for about 1.0-7.5% of CD8+ T cells.

Regarding this clonotype: The antigen is not known.

CDR3 length: 14 residues. From germline, CDR1 is SGHRS and CDR2 YFSETQ. No DNA is given; TCRdb re-called the 5' RACE reads and lists each CDR3 protein once. The sample yields 350,000 to 400,000 distinct CDR3 sequences, of which the top ten take up about 10%. The chain uses TRBV5-1 and TRBJ2-7; TCRdb lists TRBD2, though no DNA is available to test this call. The sample was blood T cells: a sorted CD56 or NKG2C T cell subset, CD4+ or CD8+ T cells, or bulk PBMC T cells (not recorded which). This sequence was found in a woman aged 50 to 65 in good health. The CDR3 loop reads CASSLAGELGEQYF.